The T cell receptor beta chain described here comes from a study of long-term antiretroviral therapy in people with HIV. Study-wide results and limits: The study lacked data on ART adherence, viral resistance or therapy changes. HIV repertoires spanned narrower CDR3 length ranges than controls.

Notes on this clone: Its antigen is not known.

With 5 bases removed from V and 5 bases from J, the gap between germline ends came to 13 bases. Germline V gene lookup returns CDR1 KGHSH and CDR2 LQKENI. The CDR3 has 13 residues. Version v3.0 of the immunoSEQ assay was performed at survey level. Generated by immunoSEQ multiplex PCR, the TCRdb table keeps only in-frame clones and is missing some. The sample lists tens of thousands of clones, over 70% occurring once. Specimens carried roughly 0.9-11 million cryopreserved PBMC before DNA extraction. This rearrangement joins TRBV18 to TRBJ2-7, with D perhaps matching TRBD2 (6 bases). Sequenced here: unsorted PBMCs, sampled 4.3 years after starting antiretroviral therapy. The TCR originated in a young man with HIV. In DNA form, the CDR3 reads TGTGCCAGCTCAAATTTCGGGACTGACGAGCAGTACTTC. This codes for CASSNFGTDEQYF.